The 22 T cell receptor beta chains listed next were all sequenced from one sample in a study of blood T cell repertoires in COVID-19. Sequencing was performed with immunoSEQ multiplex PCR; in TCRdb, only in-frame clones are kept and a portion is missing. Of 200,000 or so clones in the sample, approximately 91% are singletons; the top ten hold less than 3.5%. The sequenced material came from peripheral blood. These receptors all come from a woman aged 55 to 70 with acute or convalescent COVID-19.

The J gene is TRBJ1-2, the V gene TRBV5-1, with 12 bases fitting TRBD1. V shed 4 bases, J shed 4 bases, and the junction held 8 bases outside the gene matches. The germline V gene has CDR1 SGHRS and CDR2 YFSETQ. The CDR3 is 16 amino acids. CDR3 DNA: TGCGCCAGCAGCCCGGGACAGGGGGCCGGAACCTATGGCTACACCTTC. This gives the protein CASSPGQGAGTYGYTF. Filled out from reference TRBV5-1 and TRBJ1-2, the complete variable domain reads KAGVTQTPRYLIKTRGQQVTLSCSPISGHRSVSWYQQTPGQGLQFLFEYFSETQRNKGNFPGRFSGRQFSNSRSEMNVSTLELGDSALYLCASSPGQGAGTYGYTFGSGTRLTVV.

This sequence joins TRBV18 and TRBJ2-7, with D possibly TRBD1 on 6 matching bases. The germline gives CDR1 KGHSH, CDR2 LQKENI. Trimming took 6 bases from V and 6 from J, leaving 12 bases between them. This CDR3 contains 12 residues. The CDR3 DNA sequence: TGTGCCAGCTCGCAACAGGGACGCGAGCAGTACTTC. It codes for CASSQQGREQYF. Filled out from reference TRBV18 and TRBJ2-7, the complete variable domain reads NAGVMQNPRHLVRRRGQEARLRCSPMKGHSHVYWYRQLPEEGLKFMVYLQKENIIDESGMPKERFSAEFPKEGPSILRIQQVVRGDSAAYFCASSQQGREQYFGPGTRLTVT.

This CDR3 is CAWSIKPRTGNQPQHF. As DNA, the CDR3 is TGTGCCTGGAGTATCAAACCCCGGACAGGGAATCAGCCCCAGCATTTT. The chain uses TRBV30 and TRBJ1-5, with 8 bases that match TRBD1. J lost 4 bases, V lost 2 bases, and 10 bases had no gene match. The CDR3 spans 16 residues. Germline assignment: CDR1 GTSNPN and CDR2 SVGIG (reference sequence).

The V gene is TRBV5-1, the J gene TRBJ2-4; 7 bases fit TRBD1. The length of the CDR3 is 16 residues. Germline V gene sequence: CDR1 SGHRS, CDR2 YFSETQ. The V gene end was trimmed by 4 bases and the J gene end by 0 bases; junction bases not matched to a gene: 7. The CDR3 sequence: CASSGRQGLAKNIQYF. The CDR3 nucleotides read TGCGCCAGCAGCGGAAGACAGGGTTTAGCCAAAAACATTCAGTACTTC.

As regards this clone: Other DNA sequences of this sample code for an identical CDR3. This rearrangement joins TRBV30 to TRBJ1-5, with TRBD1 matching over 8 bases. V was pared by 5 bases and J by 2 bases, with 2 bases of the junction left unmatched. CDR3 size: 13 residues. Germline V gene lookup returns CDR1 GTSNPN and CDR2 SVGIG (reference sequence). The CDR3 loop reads CAWADRGNQPQHF. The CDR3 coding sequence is TGTGCCTGGGCGGACAGGGGCAATCAGCCCCAGCATTTT.

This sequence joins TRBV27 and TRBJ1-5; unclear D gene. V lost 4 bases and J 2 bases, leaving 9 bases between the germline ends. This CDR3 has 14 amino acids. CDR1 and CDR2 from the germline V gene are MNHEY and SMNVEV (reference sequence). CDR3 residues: CASSSGRGNQPQHF. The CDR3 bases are TGTGCCAGCAGTTCTGGTCGGGGCAATCAGCCCCAGCATTTT.

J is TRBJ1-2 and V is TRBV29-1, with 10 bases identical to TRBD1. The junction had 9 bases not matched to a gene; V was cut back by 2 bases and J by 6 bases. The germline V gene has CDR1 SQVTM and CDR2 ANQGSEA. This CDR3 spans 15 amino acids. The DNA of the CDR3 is TGCAGCGTTGAACGGGACAGGGGAATAAGGCATGGCTACACCTTC. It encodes CSVERDRGIRHGYTF.

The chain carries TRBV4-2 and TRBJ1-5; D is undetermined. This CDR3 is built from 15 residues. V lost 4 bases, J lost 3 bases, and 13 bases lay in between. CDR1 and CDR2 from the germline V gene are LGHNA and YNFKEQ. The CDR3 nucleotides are TGTGCCAGCAGCCCAAAAGCTCTTACCAATCAGCCCCAGCATTTT. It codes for CASSPKALTNQPQHF.

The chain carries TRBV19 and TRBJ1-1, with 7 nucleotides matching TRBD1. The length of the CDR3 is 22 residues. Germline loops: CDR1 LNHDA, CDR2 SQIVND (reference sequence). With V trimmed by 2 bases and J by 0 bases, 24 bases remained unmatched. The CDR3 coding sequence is TGTGCCAGTAGTATATCCTCAAGGGGGCGAAGGATGACAGGCGGTATGAACACTGAAGCTTTCTTT. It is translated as CASSISSRGRRMTGGMNTEAFF. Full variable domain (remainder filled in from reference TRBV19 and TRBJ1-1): DGGITQSPKYLFRKEGQNVTLSCEQNLNHDAMYWYRQDPGQGLRLIYYSQIVNDFQKGDIAEGYSVSREKKESFPLTVTSAQKNPTAFYLCASSISSRGRRMTGGMNTEAFFGQGTRLTVV.

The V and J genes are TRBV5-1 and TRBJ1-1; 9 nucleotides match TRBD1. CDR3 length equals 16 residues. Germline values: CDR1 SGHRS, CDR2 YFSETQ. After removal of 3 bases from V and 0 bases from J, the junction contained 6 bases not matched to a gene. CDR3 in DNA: TGCGCCAGCAGCTCCCACGACAGGGGGGTGAACACTGAAGCTTTCTTT. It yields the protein CASSSHDRGVNTEAFF.

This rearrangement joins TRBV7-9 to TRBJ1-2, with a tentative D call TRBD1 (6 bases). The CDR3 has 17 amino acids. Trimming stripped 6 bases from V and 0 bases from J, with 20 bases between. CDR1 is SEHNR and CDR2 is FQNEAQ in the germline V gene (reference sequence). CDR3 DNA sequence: TGTGCCAGCAGGGGGGAAGGACAGCCGCCCTCTAACTATGGCTACACCTTC. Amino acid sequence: CASRGEGQPPSNYGYTF.

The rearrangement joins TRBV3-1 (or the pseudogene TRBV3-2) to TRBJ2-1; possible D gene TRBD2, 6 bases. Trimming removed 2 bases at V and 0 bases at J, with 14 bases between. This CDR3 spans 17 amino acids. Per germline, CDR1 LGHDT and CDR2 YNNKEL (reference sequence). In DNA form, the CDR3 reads TGTGCCAGCAGCCAATTGAGGGACTCGAGCTCCTACAATGAGCAGTTCTTC. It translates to CASSQLRDSSSYNEQFF.

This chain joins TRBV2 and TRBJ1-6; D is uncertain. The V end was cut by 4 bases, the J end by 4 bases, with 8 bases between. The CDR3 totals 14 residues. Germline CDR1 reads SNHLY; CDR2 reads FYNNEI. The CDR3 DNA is TGTGCCAGCAGTGGGAGTCAGTATAATTCACCCCTCCACTTT. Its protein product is CASSGSQYNSPLHF.

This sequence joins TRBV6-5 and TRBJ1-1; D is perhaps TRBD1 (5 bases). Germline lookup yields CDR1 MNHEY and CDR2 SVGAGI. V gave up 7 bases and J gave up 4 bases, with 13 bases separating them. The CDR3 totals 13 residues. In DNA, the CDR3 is TGTGCCAGCATTGCAGGGAGGGTCACTGAAGCTTTCTTT. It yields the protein CASIAGRVTEAFF.

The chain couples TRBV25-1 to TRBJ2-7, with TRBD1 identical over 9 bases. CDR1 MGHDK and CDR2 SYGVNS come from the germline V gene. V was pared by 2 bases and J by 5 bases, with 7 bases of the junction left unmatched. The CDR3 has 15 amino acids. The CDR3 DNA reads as TGTGCCAGCAGTGAAGAGGGACAGGGTTTCCACGAGCAGTACTTC. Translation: CASSEEGQGFHEQYF.

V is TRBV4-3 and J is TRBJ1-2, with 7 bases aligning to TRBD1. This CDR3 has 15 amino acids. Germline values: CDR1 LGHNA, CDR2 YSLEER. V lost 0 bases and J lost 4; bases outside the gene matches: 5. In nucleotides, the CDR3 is TGCGCCAGCAGCCAAGATAAGTCAGGGGGCTATGGCTACACCTTC. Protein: CASSQDKSGGYGYTF.

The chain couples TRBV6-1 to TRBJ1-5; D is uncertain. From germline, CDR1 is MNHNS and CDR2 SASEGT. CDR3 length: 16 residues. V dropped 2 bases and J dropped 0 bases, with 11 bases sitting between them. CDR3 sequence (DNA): TGTGCCAGCAGTGAACGGAGGGAGGTTAGCAATCAGCCCCAGCATTTT. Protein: CASSERREVSNQPQHF.

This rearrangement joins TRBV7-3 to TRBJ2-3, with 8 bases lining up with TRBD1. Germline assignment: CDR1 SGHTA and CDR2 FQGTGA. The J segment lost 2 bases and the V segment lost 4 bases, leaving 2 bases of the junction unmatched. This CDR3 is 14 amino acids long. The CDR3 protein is CASSSGQVTDTQYF. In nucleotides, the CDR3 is TGTGCCAGCAGCTCGGGACAGGTCACAGATACGCAGTATTTT.

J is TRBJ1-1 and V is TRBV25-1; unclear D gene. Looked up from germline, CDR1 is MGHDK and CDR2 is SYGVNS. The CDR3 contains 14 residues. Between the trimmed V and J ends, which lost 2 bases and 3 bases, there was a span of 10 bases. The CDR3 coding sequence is TGTGCCAGCAGTGAAGGAGGTAGGGACACTGAAGCTTTCTTT. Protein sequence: CASSEGGRDTEAFF.

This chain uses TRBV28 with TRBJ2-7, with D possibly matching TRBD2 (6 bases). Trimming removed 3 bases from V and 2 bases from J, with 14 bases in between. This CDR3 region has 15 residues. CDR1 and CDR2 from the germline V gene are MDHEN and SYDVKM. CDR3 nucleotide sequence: TGTGCCAGCAGTTTGGTCCTAGCGAACACCTACGAGCAGTACTTC. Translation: CASSLVLANTYEQYF. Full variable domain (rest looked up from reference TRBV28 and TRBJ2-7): DVKVTQSSRYLVKRTGEKVFLECVQDMDHENMFWYRQDPGLGLRLIYFSYDVKMKEKGDIPEGYSVSREKKERFSLILESASTNQTSMYLCASSLVLANTYEQYFGPGTRLTVT.

The DNA of the CDR3 is TGTGCCAGCAGTTCTTGGACAGGGGGGAACTATGGCTACACCTTC. The encoded protein is CASSSWTGGNYGYTF. The chain carries TRBV27 and TRBJ1-2; TRBD1 agrees at 10 bases. The CDR3 has 15 amino acids. With 4 bases clipped from V and 2 bases from J, the junction kept 4 bases outside the gene matches. The germline gives CDR1 MNHEY, CDR2 SMNVEV (reference sequence).

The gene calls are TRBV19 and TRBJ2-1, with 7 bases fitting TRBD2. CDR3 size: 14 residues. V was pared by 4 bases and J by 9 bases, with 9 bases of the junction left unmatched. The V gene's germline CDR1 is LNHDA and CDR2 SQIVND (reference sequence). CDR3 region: CASSTAGGSTEQFF. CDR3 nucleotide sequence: TGTGCCAGTAGTACCGCCGGCGGGAGCACTGAGCAGTTCTTC.